The rows below give T cell receptor beta chains drawn from one sample of a study of blood T cell repertoires in COVID-19. Libraries were prepared by immunoSEQ multiplex PCR; TCRdb keeps only in-frame clonotypes and omits some of them. The sample records nearly 350,000 clones, about 89% being singletons. Source material: peripheral blood. Receptors were obtained from a woman between 50 and 59 years old with COVID-19, enrolled during active disease. CDR3s include the opening cysteine and the closing phenylalanine or tryptophan. Each record gives: clone size, V gene, D gene, J gene, CDR3 DNA, CDR3 protein. The D gene is left open where the match is weak. Some rows have no size entry. The others give once, few or many, or a class for an expanded clone.

-,TRBV18,-,TRBJ1-4,TGTGCCAGCTCACAGGAGGTCGGGGAAAAACTGTTTTTT,CASSQEVGEKLFF
-,TRBV10-1,-,TRBJ2-7,TGCGCCAGCAGTGAGACGGACAGATTTGGGGGCTCCTACGAGCAGTACTTC,CASSETDRFGGSYEQYF
few,TRBV5-4,-,TRBJ1-1,TGTGCCAGCAGCTTGGGCCCGCCGGTCGGGAACACTGAAGCTTTCTTT,CASSLGPPVGNTEAFF
-,TRBV5-5,-,TRBJ1-1,TGTGCCAGCAGCGGGATCCTGGGTCAGGGTAAGGGCATGAACACTGAAGCTTTCTTT,CASSGILGQGKGMNTEAFF
once,TRBV30,TRBD1,TRBJ1-2,TGTGCCTGGAGTGTACACAGGGGGCTCGGTCTTTCTGGCTACACCTTC,CAWSVHRGLGLSGYTF
-,TRBV24-1,TRBD1,TRBJ2-1,TGTGCCACCAGTGATCGGACAGGGGGCTATGTTCATGAGCAGTTCTTC,CATSDRTGGYVHEQFF
few,TRBV4-3,-,TRBJ2-7,TGCGCCAGCAGCCAAGATCGTCGGTCCTGGGGAGTCGAGCAGTACTTC,CASSQDRRSWGVEQYF
-,TRBV27,TRBD2,TRBJ2-2,TGTGCCAGCAGTTTGGCGGGGGTATCGCGCACCGGGGAGCTGTTTTTT,CASSLAGVSRTGELFF
-,TRBV4-2,TRBD2,TRBJ2-1,TGTGCCAGCAGCCAGCTGGCTAGTGGGACTAGCGGGAGACGGACCTACAATGAGCAGTTCTTC,CASSQLASGTSGRRTYNEQFF
-,TRBV18,TRBD2,TRBJ2-3,TGTGCCAGCTCACCTCTTCGGCGGGAGGGCCGCACAGATACGCAGTATTTT,CASSPLRREGRTDTQYF
-,TRBV5-1,TRBD2,TRBJ2-4,TGCGCCAGCAGCCGGACTAGCGGGAGGGAAAACATTCAGTACTTC,CASSRTSGRENIQYF
-,TRBV11-2,TRBD2,TRBJ2-1,TGTGCCAGCAGCTCCCGAGGGACTAAGTCCTACAATGAGCAGTTCTTC,CASSSRGTKSYNEQFF
-,TRBV20-1,TRBD1,TRBJ1-5,TGCAGTGCTAGTAAACAGGGGGACAATCAGCCCCAGCATTTT,CSASKQGDNQPQHF
-,TRBV6-5,-,TRBJ2-3,TGTGCCAGCAGTTACTCAACCGGGGTAGATACGCAGTATTTT,CASSYSTGVDTQYF
-,TRBV18,TRBD2,TRBJ2-3,TGTGCCAGCTCGCGGACTAGCGGCACAGATACGCAGTATTTT,CASSRTSGTDTQYF
-,TRBV30,-,TRBJ2-5,TGTGCCTGGAGTGTAGTGATCGGGGGAGAGACCCAGTACTTC,CAWSVVIGGETQYF
-,TRBV11-2,-,TRBJ1-1,TGTGCCAGCGGGCCGCGCCAGAGCACTGAAGCTTTCTTT,CASGPRQSTEAFF
-,TRBV5-1,TRBD2,TRBJ2-5,TGCGCCAGCAGCCAATCTCCAAGCGGGAGTGGGGAGACCCAGTACTTC,CASSQSPSGSGETQYF
-,TRBV24-1,TRBD1,TRBJ1-2,TGTGCCATCAGACAGGGTGGTGACTATGGCTACACCTTC,CAIRQGGDYGYTF
-,TRBV6-6,-,TRBJ1-1,TGTGCCAGCATCTTACAGGGTCTCGGAATCGATGAAGCTTTCTTT,CASILQGLGIDEAFF
-,TRBV7-7,-,TRBJ2-1,TGTGCCAGCAGCTTTTCGCCGGAGTTCGGCGAAGATGAGCAGTTCTTC,CASSFSPEFGEDEQFF
few,TRBV13,TRBD2,TRBJ2-3,TGTGCCAGTAGTACCAGCGGGAGTGGAGACCCCACAGATACGCAGTATTTT,CASSTSGSGDPTDTQYF
-,TRBV27,-,TRBJ1-1,TGTGCCAGCAGTTTATATGGAATAGCGAACACTGAAGCTTTCTTT,CASSLYGIANTEAFF
-,TRBV11-2,-,TRBJ1-2,TGTGCCAGCAGCCAACACCCCGAGGGTACCTTATTGGGCTACACCTTC,CASSQHPEGTLLGYTF
-,TRBV7-9,-,TRBJ1-6,TGTGCCAGCAGCTTGAGGGATTATAATTCACCCCTCCACTTT,CASSLRDYNSPLHF
-,TRBV15,TRBD1,TRBJ2-7,TGTGCCACCAGCAGTACAGGGGTAGCCAAGCAGTACTTC,CATSSTGVAKQYF
-,TRBV30,TRBD1,TRBJ2-7,TGTGCCTGGAGTCTATGGACAGGCCGACGCTCCTACGAGCAGTACTTC,CAWSLWTGRRSYEQYF
few,TRBV5-1,-,TRBJ1-1,TGCGCCAGCAGCTTGGCGGGACAGAACACTGAAGCTTTCTTT,CASSLAGQNTEAFF
-,TRBV29-1,-,TRBJ2-1,TGCAGCGTCTTGCAGGGGTTGGATGAGCAGTTCTTC,CSVLQGLDEQFF
few,TRBV7-8,-,TRBJ1-2,TGTGCCAGCAGTTTCCGCCGGGGGTTTTCTGGCTACACCTTC,CASSFRRGFSGYTF
-,TRBV11-3,-,TRBJ2-6,TGTGCCAGCAGCCTACAGGGATCGGCTGGGGCCAACGTCCTGACTTTC,CASSLQGSAGANVLTF
few,TRBV7-2,-,TRBJ2-1,TGTGCCAGCAGCTTAGCTACCAGCTCCTACAATGAGCAGTTCTTC,CASSLATSSYNEQFF
-,TRBV5-1,-,TRBJ2-7,TGCGCCAGCAGCTTGGTCGGGAACTACGAGCAGTACTTC,CASSLVGNYEQYF
-,TRBV3-1/TRBV3-2,-,TRBJ2-7,TGTGCCAGCAGCCAAGGGTGGCTCGAGCAGTACTTC,CASSQGWLEQYF
-,TRBV30,TRBD1,TRBJ1-2,TGTGCCCGATCTCAGGGGGCCGCTGGCTACACCTTC,CARSQGAAGYTF